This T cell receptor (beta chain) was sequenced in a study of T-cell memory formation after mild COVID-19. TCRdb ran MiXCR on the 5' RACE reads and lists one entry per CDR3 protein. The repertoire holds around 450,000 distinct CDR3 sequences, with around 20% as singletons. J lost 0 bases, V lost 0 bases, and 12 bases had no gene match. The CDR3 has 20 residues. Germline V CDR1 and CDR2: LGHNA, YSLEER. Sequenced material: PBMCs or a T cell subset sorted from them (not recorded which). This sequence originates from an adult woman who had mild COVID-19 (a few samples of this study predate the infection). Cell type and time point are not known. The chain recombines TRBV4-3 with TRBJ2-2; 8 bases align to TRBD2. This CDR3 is CASSQDDAGAGETNTGELFF. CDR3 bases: TGCGCCAGCAGCCAAGACGACGCGGGAGCGGGAGAGACGAACACCGGGGAGCTGTTTTTT.